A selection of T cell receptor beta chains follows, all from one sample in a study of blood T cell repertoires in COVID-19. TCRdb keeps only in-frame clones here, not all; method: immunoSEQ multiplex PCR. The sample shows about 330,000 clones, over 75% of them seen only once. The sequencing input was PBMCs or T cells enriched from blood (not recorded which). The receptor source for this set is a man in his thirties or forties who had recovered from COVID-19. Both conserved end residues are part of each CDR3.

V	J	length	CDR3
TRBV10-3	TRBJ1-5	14	CAISENSSNQPQHF
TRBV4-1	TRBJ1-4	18	CASYLGPGTGGSNEKLFF
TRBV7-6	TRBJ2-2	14	CASSHRQNTGELFF
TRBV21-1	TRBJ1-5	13	CASNLGGEQPQHF
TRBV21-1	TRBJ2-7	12	CASGVGVYEQYF
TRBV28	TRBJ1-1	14	CASIAFPSGAEAFF
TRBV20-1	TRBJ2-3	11	CSARRRDTQYF
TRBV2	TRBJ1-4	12	CAARTDGEKLFF
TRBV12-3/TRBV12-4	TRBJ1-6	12	CASSFSGSPLHF
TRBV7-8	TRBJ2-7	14	CASSPGQGEGEQYF
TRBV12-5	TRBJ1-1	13	CASGMGQNTEAFF
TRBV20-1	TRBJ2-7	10	CSARGPGRYF
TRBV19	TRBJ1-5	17	CASTTADSRYSNQPQHF
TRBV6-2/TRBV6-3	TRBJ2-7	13	CASSTTHPYEQYF
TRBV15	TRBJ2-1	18	CATSRGYAGGASYNEQFF
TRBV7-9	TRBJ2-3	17	CASSLGASGQSTDTQYF
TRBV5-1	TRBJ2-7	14	CASSLPDNSYEQYF
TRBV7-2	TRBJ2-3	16	CASSLTWLPAPDTQYF
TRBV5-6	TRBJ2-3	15	CASSPGTESTDTQYF
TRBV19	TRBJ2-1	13	CASSIGGRNEQFF
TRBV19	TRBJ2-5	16	CASSITGSTYQETQYF
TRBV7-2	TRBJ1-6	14	CASSSTGWDSPLHF
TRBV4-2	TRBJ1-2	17	CASSLQPGQKLNYGYTF
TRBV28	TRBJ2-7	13	CASYSGGAYEQYF
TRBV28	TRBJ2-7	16	CASSLWGDRISYEQYF
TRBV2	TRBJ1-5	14	CATAKERSNQPQHF
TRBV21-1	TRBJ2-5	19	CASSSHVPSGGPYQETQYF
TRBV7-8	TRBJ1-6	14	CASSLDRGNSPLHF
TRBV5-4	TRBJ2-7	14	CASSSPGGLYEQYF
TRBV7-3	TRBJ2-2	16	CASSLSLADYTGELFF
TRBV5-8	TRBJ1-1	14	CASSRGRGDTEAFF
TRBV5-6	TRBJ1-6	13	CASSFQGNSPLHF
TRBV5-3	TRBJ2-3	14	CAAYRFYCTDTQYF
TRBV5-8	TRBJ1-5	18	CASSFVGTAIHSNQPQHF
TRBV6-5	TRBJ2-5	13	CASSQIRGETQYF
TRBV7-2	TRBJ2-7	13	CASSLTSGDEQYF
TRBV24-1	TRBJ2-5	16	CATSERRGEFQETQYF
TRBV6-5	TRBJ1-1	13	CASSYLENTEAFF
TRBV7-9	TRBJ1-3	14	CASSAQGAGNTIYF
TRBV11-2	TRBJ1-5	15	CASSPGRGGNQPQHF
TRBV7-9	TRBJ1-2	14	CASSPAGANYGYTF
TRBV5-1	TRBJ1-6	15	CASFLGDSDNSPLHF
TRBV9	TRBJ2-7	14	CASSVSPGTYEQYF
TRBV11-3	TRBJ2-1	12	CASSPSYNEQFF
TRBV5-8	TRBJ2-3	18	CASSPALAGPSYTDTQYF
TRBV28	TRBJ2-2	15	CASSTGDANTGELFF
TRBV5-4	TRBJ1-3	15	CASSLQGVSGNTIYF
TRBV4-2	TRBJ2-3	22	CASSRARRGLAGGRIGTDTQYF
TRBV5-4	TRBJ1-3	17	CASSFGEGPGSGNTIYF
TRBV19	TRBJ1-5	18	CASSPAGGGSHSNQPQHF
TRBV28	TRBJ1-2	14	CASSPTGQFFGYTF
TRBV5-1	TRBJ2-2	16	CASSYLAGGNTGELFF